The 23 T cell receptor beta chains presented below share a single source sample, sequenced in a study of shared clonotypes between healthy human individuals. Assay: immunoSEQ multiplex PCR; the TCRdb copy retains only in-frame clones and omits some. The sample consists of some 1.4 million clones, around 97% of them appearing once. The sample was naive CD4+ T cells sorted from blood. This sample's subset: CD45RA+ positively selected. The receptors shown here come from a man in his thirties or forties in good health.

V gene TRBV28 combines with J gene TRBJ1-2; tentative D call: TRBD1 (6 bases). The CDR3 is 12 residues long. With 10 bases removed from V and 4 bases from J, the gap between germline ends came to 13 bases. Germline assignment: CDR1 MDHEN and CDR2 SYDVKM. This CDR3 is CAIRTELYGYTF. CDR3 bases: TGTGCCATACGGACAGAACTCTATGGCTACACCTTC.

A note on this clone: Other nucleotide sequences in the sample specify the same CDR3. This chain links TRBV5-1 with TRBJ2-7; TRBD1 agrees at 8 bases. CDR1 and CDR2 (germline): SGHRS, YFSETQ. V lost 0 bases and J lost 1; bases outside the gene matches: 3. CDR3 length: 15 residues. CDR3 in DNA: TGCGCCAGCAGCTTGGGGGGGACAGGATCCTACGAGCAGTACTTC. Residues: CASSLGGTGSYEQYF.

The V and J genes are TRBV25-1 and TRBJ2-2; D is undetermined. V was clipped by 1 base and J by 5 bases, with 11 bases between them. The germline gives CDR1 MGHDK, CDR2 SYGVNS. The CDR3 runs 15 residues. The CDR3 DNA reads TGTGCCAGCAGTGAATCCCTCCCTCGGACCGGGGAGCTGTTTTTT. The encoded protein is CASSESLPRTGELFF.

J is TRBJ2-3 and V is TRBV7-9; no clear D gene. V was clipped by 5 bases and J by 8 bases, with 23 bases between them. CDR1 is SEHNR, CDR2 FQNEAQ, per germline (reference sequence). CDR3 length: 16 residues. This CDR3 reads CASSGKADLNTGTQYF. The CDR3 DNA reads TGTGCCAGCAGCGGCAAGGCGGATTTAAACACCGGTACGCAGTATTTT.

This clone showed up just once. The genes are TRBV6-4 and TRBJ2-1; 12 bases are shared with TRBD2. After removal of 3 bases from V and 8 bases from J, the junction contained 5 bases not matched to a gene. Germline V CDR1 and CDR2: MRHNA, SNTAGT. The CDR3 is 15 residues long. DNA of the CDR3: TGTGCCAGCAGTGAGGAACTAGCGGGAGGCCATGAGCAGTTCTTC. This encodes CASSEELAGGHEQFF.

The rearrangement uses TRBV11-2 and TRBJ2-5; 9 positions agree with TRBD1. This CDR3 is 15 amino acids long. Germline assignment: CDR1 SGHAT and CDR2 FQNNGV. J gave up 5 bases and V 0 bases, and 4 bases lay outside the gene matches. The CDR3: CASSLEQGALETQYF. CDR3 in DNA: TGTGCCAGCAGCTTAGAACAGGGGGCGCTGGAGACCCAGTACTTC.

This clone turned up a few times. V usage is TRBV27 and J usage is TRBJ1-5; TRBD1 aligns across 8 bases. This CDR3 has 14 residues. Germline assignment: CDR1 MNHEY and CDR2 SMNVEV (reference sequence). V lost 6 bases, J lost 6 bases, and 7 bases stayed unmatched. CDR3 sequence reads: CASSRQGSSQPQHF. The DNA of the CDR3 is TGTGCCAGCAGCCGACAGGGGTCAAGTCAGCCCCAGCATTTT.

The V call is TRBV11-1, the J call TRBJ2-2; TRBD1 matches 7 bases. Looked up from germline, CDR1 is SGHAT and CDR2 is FQDESV (reference sequence). The trim removed 5 bases at V and 5 bases at J, leaving 8 bases unmatched. This CDR3 spans 15 amino acids. CDR3 sequence: CASSQRTGRTGELFF. The CDR3 DNA reads as TGTGCCAGCAGCCAAAGGACAGGCCGAACCGGGGAGCTGTTTTTT.

The chain links TRBV19 to TRBJ2-3, with D perhaps being TRBD1 or TRBD2 (5 bases each). Germline V gene lookup returns CDR1 LNHDA and CDR2 SQIVND (reference sequence). The CDR3 covers 15 residues. The ends were cut back, 1 base at V and 4 bases at J, with 12 bases in the middle. CDR3 sequence reads: CASSIGSLGADTQYF. In nucleotides, the CDR3 is TGTGCCAGTAGTATAGGGTCCCTGGGGGCAGATACGCAGTATTTT. The complete variable domain, with remaining parts taken from reference TRBV19 and TRBJ2-3, reads DGGITQSPKYLFRKEGQNVTLSCEQNLNHDAMYWYRQDPGQGLRLIYYSQIVNDFQKGDIAEGYSVSREKKESFPLTVTSAQKNPTAFYLCASSIGSLGADTQYFGPGTRLTVL.

The chain uses TRBV2 and TRBJ2-7; no clear D gene. Trimming removed 3 bases at V and 0 bases at J, with 12 bases between. The CDR3 contains 15 residues. CDR1 SNHLY and CDR2 FYNNEI come from the germline V gene. The CDR3 coding sequence is TGTGCCAGCAGTGAGCTGGGCGGTAGCTCCTACGAGCAGTACTTC. It is translated as CASSELGGSSYEQYF.

J is TRBJ2-5 and V is TRBV5-1; D tentatively reads TRBD1 or TRBD2 (5 bases each). CDR3 length: 15 residues. Looked up from germline, CDR1 is SGHRS and CDR2 is YFSETQ. The germline V and J ends were trimmed by 0 bases and 0 bases, with 9 bases remaining between them. CDR3 in amino acids: CASSLAGADQETQYF. CDR3 coding DNA: TGCGCCAGCAGCTTGGCCGGGGCGGACCAAGAGACCCAGTACTTC.

CDR3 in amino acids: CASEYGYTF. CDR3 DNA sequence: TGTGCCAGCGAATATGGCTACACCTTC. The chain couples TRBV6-1 to TRBJ1-2; D remains unclear. Germline lookup yields CDR1 MNHNS and CDR2 SASEGT. The CDR3 totals 9 residues. V was shortened by 8 bases and J by 5 bases, with 3 bases between the two germline ends.

This clone appeared once. The chain has TRBV7-3 and TRBJ1-1, with D unresolved. With 2 bases removed from V and 1 base from J, the gap between germline ends came to 11 bases. The length of the CDR3 is 15 residues. CDR1 is SGHTA, CDR2 FQGTGA, per germline. Here the CDR3 reads CASSLFPTANTEAFF. The CDR3 nucleotides are TGTGCCAGCAGCTTATTCCCCACAGCGAACACTGAAGCTTTCTTT.

The chain couples TRBV9 to TRBJ2-1; D gene ambiguous. The CDR3 length is 14 residues. Trimming left V 2 bases short and J 7 bases short, with 13 bases between. Germline V gene sequence: CDR1 SGDLS, CDR2 YYNGEE. This chain's CDR3 is CASSVSGNLNEQFF. CDR3 coding DNA: TGTGCCAGCAGCGTTTCGGGTAACCTTAATGAGCAGTTCTTC.

The rearrangement uses TRBV7-9 and TRBJ2-6, with TRBD1 identical over 11 bases. The CDR3 sequence is 18 residues long. The germline CDR1 and CDR2 sequences are SEHNR and FQNEAQ (reference sequence). Germline trimming cut 6 bases from V and 4 bases from J; bases unmatched to any gene: 11. The CDR3 DNA reads TGTGCCAGCAGTTCAGGACAGGGGGCCCTTGTCGGGGCCAACGTCCTGACTTTC. It is translated as CASSSGQGALVGANVLTF. The full variable domain, completed using reference TRBV7-9 and TRBJ2-6, is DTGVSQNPRHKITKRGQNVTFRCDPISEHNRLYWYRQTLGQGPEFLTYFQNEAQLEKSRLLSDRFSAERPKGSFSTLEIQRTEQGDSAMYLCASSSGQGALVGANVLTFGAGSRLTVL.

The chain joins TRBV25-1 to TRBJ2-3; D ambiguous. The V end lost 4 bases, the J end lost 7 bases, and 12 bases lay between the germline ends. The germline V gene encodes CDR1 MGHDK and CDR2 SYGVNS. The CDR3 length is 13 residues. CDR3 sequence: CASSAILPNTQYF. The CDR3, as DNA: TGTGCCAGCAGTGCGATCCTACCAAATACGCAGTATTTT.

The chain combines TRBV7-3 with TRBJ2-5, with D perhaps TRBD2 (6 bases). The germline CDR1 and CDR2 sequences are SGHTA and FQGTGA. CDR3 size: 15 residues. Trimming pared 0 bases from V and 4 bases from J, leaving 12 bases between. This CDR3 is CASSLTSGAAETQYF. The CDR3 DNA sequence: TGTGCCAGCAGCTTAACGTCGGGAGCCGCAGAGACCCAGTACTTC.

The chain recombines TRBV10-3 with TRBJ2-1; TRBD2 matches at 10 bases. The J segment lost 0 bases and the V segment lost 7 bases, leaving 3 bases of the junction unmatched. The CDR3 extends over 15 amino acids. Germline V gene data show CDR1 as ENHRY and CDR2 as SYGVKD. Here the CDR3 DNA reads TGTGCCATCACCTCTAGCGGGAGCTCCTACAATGAGCAGTTCTTC. Translating it yields CAITSSGSSYNEQFF.

In regard to this clone: The sample has other DNA sequences that encode this CDR3 too. The chain recombines TRBV27 with TRBJ1-2; D unclear. The CDR3 totals 13 residues. V lost 2 bases and J 4 bases, leaving 8 bases between the germline ends. The germline CDR1 and CDR2 sequences are MNHEY and SMNVEV (reference sequence). The CDR3 loop reads CASSLRGFYGYTF. The CDR3 DNA sequence: TGTGCCAGCAGTTTAAGAGGATTCTATGGCTACACCTTC.

The V and J genes are TRBV18 and TRBJ2-3; tentatively, D is TRBD2 (6 bases). CDR3 size: 18 residues. Germline V gene lookup returns CDR1 KGHSH and CDR2 LQKENI. Trimming pared 1 base from V and 1 base from J, leaving 18 bases between. The CDR3 reads CASSPLPMTSHGTDTQYF. The CDR3, as DNA: TGTGCCAGCTCACCACTCCCGATGACTAGTCATGGCACAGATACGCAGTATTTT.

The V gene is TRBV18, the J gene TRBJ2-7, with 7 bases aligning to TRBD1. The V gene's germline CDR1 is KGHSH and CDR2 LQKENI. With V trimmed by 3 bases and J by 10 bases, 12 bases remained unmatched. This CDR3 is 14 amino acids long. The CDR3 reads CASSPEYMTGKQYF. DNA for the CDR3: TGTGCCAGCTCACCGGAATATATGACAGGGAAACAGTACTTC.

This clone was seen once. CDR3: CSVGPGKYEQYF. The CDR3 DNA is TGCAGCGTGGGACCAGGGAAGTACGAGCAGTACTTC. The J gene is TRBJ2-7, the V gene TRBV29-1; perhaps D is TRBD1 or TRBD2 (5 bases each). The CDR3 length is 12 residues. The V gene's germline CDR1 is SQVTM and CDR2 ANQGSEA. Trimming stripped 6 bases from V and 4 bases from J, with 13 bases between.

This clone was counted once. Other nucleotide sequences from this sample produce the same CDR3. The V call is TRBV5-4, the J call TRBJ2-5; TRBD1 matches at 7 bases. CDR3 length: 13 residues. CDR1 SGHNT and CDR2 YYREEE come from the germline V gene (reference sequence). J lost 5 bases, V lost 1 base, and 2 bases had no gene match. CDR3 sequence: CASSLTGAETQYF. The CDR3 nucleotides read TGTGCCAGCAGCTTGACAGGGGCGGAGACCCAGTACTTC.